One sample yielded the 25 T cell receptor beta chains listed below, sequenced in a study of T cells in Graves' hyperthyroidism and ophthalmopathy. Regions amplified from RNA transcripts were the TCR beta CDR3 regions. When the TCR CDR3 underwent first-round RT-PCR, the HTBI primer set was used. TCRdb re-called the multiplex PCR reads through MiXCR, storing one row per CDR3 protein. The sample contains over 700,000 distinct CDR3 sequences, approximately 40% of which appear only once. The sequencing sample was made of blood. Receptors were obtained from a man between 18 and 29 years old with Graves' hyperthyroidism.

This clonotype has a handful of counts. The chain employs TRBV7-9 and TRBJ1-4; TRBD1 might be the D (5 bases). The V end was cut by 4 bases, the J end by 6 bases, with 18 bases between. The CDR3 spans 16 residues. The germline CDR1 and CDR2 sequences are SEHNR and FQNEAQ (reference sequence). CDR3 sequence: CASSSPGRGEDEKLFF. CDR3 sequence (DNA): TGTGCCAGCAGCTCCCCGGGACGGGGAGAGGATGAAAAACTGTTTTTT.

This clonotype occurred a few times. The gene calls are TRBV10-2 and TRBJ1-6, with D tentatively TRBD1 (5 bases). CDR1 is WSHSY, CDR2 SAAADI, per germline. V shed 6 bases and J shed 7 bases, with 16 bases lying between them. There are 15 residues in the CDR3. The chain's CDR3 is CASRGTDRLNSPLHF. The CDR3 DNA reads as TGCGCCAGCAGAGGGACCGACAGATTAAATTCACCCCTCCACTTT.

This clonotype was detected many times. This sequence joins TRBV29-1 and TRBJ2-7, with no clear D. The ends were cut back, 6 bases at V and 4 bases at J, with 7 bases in the middle. The CDR3 totals 10 residues. From germline, CDR1 is SQVTM and CDR2 ANQGSEA. This chain's CDR3 is CSVIEYEQYF. In DNA, the CDR3 is TGCAGCGTAATAGAGTACGAGCAGTACTTC.

On this clonotype itself: Relative to the germline gene, one junction end is altered; a read error may explain this. The V call is TRBV10-3, the J call TRBJ2-2, with D uncertain. This CDR3 comprises 16 residues. Germline V gene data show CDR1 as ENHRY and CDR2 as SYGVKD. DNA of the CDR3: TGTGCCAGCAGTTCGTCCGTATCGACGAACACCGGGGAGCTGTTTTTT. It encodes CASSSSVSTNTGELFF.

The table lists this clonotype with many counts. The chain joins TRBV7-2 to TRBJ2-5, with D perhaps given as TRBD1 or TRBD2 (7 bases each). The CDR3 has 16 amino acids. V was clipped by 4 bases and J by 4 bases, with 19 bases between them. Germline assignment: CDR1 SGHTA and CDR2 FQGNSA. The CDR3 DNA follows: TGTGCCAGCAGCTGGGGGGAGGGGGCGAAGGGAGAGACCCAGTACTTC. This gives the protein CASSWGEGAKGETQYF.

This clonotype was observed at least ten times. The chain uses TRBV12-3 or TRBV12-4 and TRBJ1-1; D is ambiguous. This CDR3 comprises 13 residues. Deletions cut 3 bases from V and 1 base from J, with 6 bases between. CDR3 in amino acids: CASSFRENTEAFF. CDR3 bases: TGTGCCAGCAGTTTTAGGGAGAACACTGAAGCTTTCTTT.

Concerning this clonotype itself: Possible read error: a much larger clone is one base away. This rearrangement joins TRBV7-9 to TRBJ1-4; D might be TRBD1 (5 bases). The V gene lost 5 bases and the J gene lost 8 bases, with 15 bases spanning the gap. Germline V gives CDR1 SEHNR, CDR2 FQNEAQ (reference sequence). The CDR3 covers 14 residues. CDR3 nucleotides: TGTGCCAGCAGCGCCGGGACCGAAGGGGAAAAACTGTTTTTT. This sequence encodes CASSAGTEGEKLFF.

About this clonotype: A read error is possible here, since a much larger clone lies one base away. V usage is TRBV7-9 and J usage is TRBJ1-2; the D gene is possibly TRBD1 (5 bases). The CDR3 is made up of 14 amino acids. Germline CDR1 SEHNR, CDR2 FQNEAQ (reference sequence). The CDR3 coding sequence is TGTGACAGCAACCTGGGGCAGGGAAGCTATGGCTACACCTTC. Translation gives CDSNLGQGSYGYTF.

Only one count was recorded for this clonotype. The junction differs from germline at one of its ends, possibly a read error. This chain joins TRBV10-3 and TRBJ1-5; 8 positions agree with TRBD1. This CDR3 is built from 14 residues. Germline V gene sequence: CDR1 ENHRY, CDR2 SYGVKD. The CDR3, as DNA: TGTGCCAGCAGTGGGGACAGGAAAGATCAGCCCCAGCATTTT. Translating it yields CASSGDRKDQPQHF.

V usage is TRBV15 and J usage is TRBJ1-6; 10 bases line up with TRBD1. Per germline, CDR1 LNHNV and CDR2 YYDKDF (reference sequence). V lost 3 bases to trimming and J lost 10 bases; unmatched junction nucleotides: 9. The CDR3 consists of 16 residues. The CDR3 spells CATSRFRDRGESPLHF. The DNA for the CDR3 is TGTGCCACCAGCAGGTTTCGGGACAGGGGCGAGTCACCCCTCCACTTT. The full variable domain, in which reference TRBV15 and TRBJ1-6 provide the parts outside the CDR3, is DAMVIQNPRYQVTQFGKPVTLSCSQTLNHNVMYWYQQKSSQAPKLLFHYYDKDFNNEADTPDNFQSRRPNTSFCFLDIRSPGLGDTAMYLCATSRFRDRGESPLHFGNGTRLTVT.

The table lists this clonotype with many counts. The V gene is TRBV10-3, the J gene TRBJ1-5; D gene unclear. The V and J ends lost 6 bases and 4 bases respectively, with 7 bases between them. Per germline, CDR1 ENHRY and CDR2 SYGVKD. The CDR3 length is 12 residues. CDR3 nucleotide sequence: TGTGCCATCAGGGAACCGAATCAGCCCCAGCATTTT. This sequence encodes CAIREPNQPQHF.

This clonotype was counted a few times. The chain carries TRBV7-2 and TRBJ1-1; 9 positions agree with TRBD1. After removal of 4 bases from V and 1 base from J, the junction contained 7 bases not matched to a gene. CDR3 length: 16 amino acids. Germline V gives CDR1 SGHTA, CDR2 FQGNSA. CDR3 in DNA: TGTGCCAGCAGCTCACGACAGGGGGAACGGAACACTGAAGCTTTCTTT. Encoded protein: CASSSRQGERNTEAFF.

This chain joins TRBV7-2 and TRBJ2-7; 8 bases are shared with TRBD1. V gave up 6 bases and J gave up 6 bases; unmatched junction bases: 7. There are 13 residues in the CDR3. Per germline, CDR1 SGHTA and CDR2 FQGNSA. CDR3 nucleotides: TGTGCCAGCAGAACAGGGGGTTTTGGCGAGCAGTACTTC. As protein: CASRTGGFGEQYF. Filled out from reference TRBV7-2 and TRBJ2-7, the complete variable domain reads GAGVSQSPSNKVTEKGKDVELRCDPISGHTALYWYRQSLGQGLEFLIYFQGNSAPDKSGLPSDRFSAERTGGSVSTLTIQRTQQEDSAVYLCASRTGGFGEQYFGPGTRLTVT.

The rearrangement joins TRBV9 to TRBJ2-5, with TRBD1 identical over 7 bases. J was trimmed by 1 base and V by 0 bases; bases with no gene match: 3. The CDR3 loop spans 15 amino acids. Germline V gene sequence: CDR1 SGDLS, CDR2 YYNGEE. The CDR3 sequence is CASSVAGTVQETQYF. The CDR3, as DNA: TGTGCCAGCAGCGTAGCCGGGACAGTCCAAGAGACCCAGTACTTC.

The count of this clonotype is one. The conserved phenylalanine or tryptophan normally closing the CDR3 is absent here, so this likely arose from a read error. The gene calls are TRBV29-1 and TRBJ1-2; D remains ambiguous. Deletions cut 7 bases from V and 2 bases from J, with 8 bases between. Germline V gene lookup returns CDR1 SQVTM and CDR2 ANQGSEA. The CDR3 has 11 residues. CDR3 amino acids: CSARSNYGYTL. The CDR3 bases are TGCAGCGCCCGGTCCAACTATGGCTACACCCTC.

For this clonotype: The junction shows a germline mismatch at one end, possibly a read error. V is TRBV10-3 and J is TRBJ1-3; no definite D call. Germline lookup yields CDR1 ENHRY and CDR2 SYGVKD. CDR3 length: 14 residues. CDR3 DNA sequence: TGTGCCAGCAGTTTCGAAAAAAGGTCTCACACCATATATTTT. It is translated as CASSFEKRSHTIYF.

The rearrangement uses TRBV4-1 and TRBJ1-2; D gene uncertain. Deletions cut 3 bases from V and 5 bases from J, with 22 bases between. Germline CDR1 reads MGHRA; CDR2 reads YSYEKL. CDR3 size: 17 residues. CDR3 sequence (DNA): TGCGCCAGCAGCCACCTCCCGATGTCCCGAGCCTTTTATGGCTACACCTTC. Protein product: CASSHLPMSRAFYGYTF.

The V call is TRBV20-1, the J call TRBJ2-5; D possibly uses TRBD1 or TRBD2 (6 bases each). With 5 bases removed from V and 5 bases from J, the gap between germline ends came to 18 bases. The CDR3 covers 14 residues. Per the germline V gene, CDR1 is DFQATT and CDR2 is SNEGSKA (reference sequence). CDR3 in amino acids: CSALRGAIWETQYF. The CDR3 nucleotides read TGCAGTGCTTTAAGGGGGGCGATATGGGAGACCCAGTACTTC.

There are many counts of this clonotype. The chain uses TRBV19 and TRBJ2-6, with D possibly matching TRBD1 (5 bases). The CDR3 is 15 residues long. Germline CDR1 is LNHDA and CDR2 is SQIVND (reference sequence). V was pared by 3 bases and J by 2 bases, with 8 bases between. The CDR3 region is CASSMGRAGANVLTF. The DNA for the CDR3 is TGTGCCAGTAGTATGGGCAGGGCTGGGGCCAACGTCCTGACTTTC.

There are a few counts of this clonotype. A much larger clone lies one base from this, so it may be a read error. The V and J genes are TRBV2 and TRBJ2-7, with a tentative D call TRBD2 (5 bases). The V end was cut by 3 bases, the J end by 9 bases, with 12 bases between. This CDR3 has 12 residues. CDR1 and CDR2 from the germline V gene are SNHLY and FYNNEI. For the CDR3, the DNA is TGTGCCAGCAGTGACCCCGGACTCGGGCAGTACTTC. The encoded protein is CASSDPGLGQYF. Variable domain in full (rest from reference TRBV2 and TRBJ2-7): EPEVTQTPSHQVTQMGQEVILRCVPISNHLYFYWYRQILGQKVEFLVSFYNNEISEKSEIFDDQFSVERPDGSNFTLKIRSTKLEDSAMYFCASSDPGLGQYFGPGTRLTVT.

This clonotype was seen repeatedly, ten times or more. The V and J genes are TRBV29-1 and TRBJ1-1; no definite D call. This CDR3 contains 13 residues. Germline CDR1 reads SQVTM; CDR2 reads ANQGSEA. V was pared by 2 bases and J by 3 bases, with 10 bases between. In DNA, the CDR3 is TGCAGCGTTGAATCGGGTCCGGACACTGAAGCTTTCTTT. This encodes CSVESGPDTEAFF.

This clonotype was seen repeatedly, ten times or more. This chain joins TRBV20-1 and TRBJ2-7; D tentatively fits TRBD1 or TRBD2 (5 bases each). This CDR3 contains 13 residues. Germline lookup yields CDR1 DFQATT and CDR2 SNEGSKA (reference sequence). The germline V and J ends were trimmed by 5 bases and 1 base, with 12 bases remaining between them. The CDR3 protein is CSAGNRTSYEQYF. The DNA for the CDR3 is TGCAGTGCTGGTAACAGGACTTCCTACGAGCAGTACTTC.

To note about this clonotype: This sequence may be a read error, since a much larger clone differs from it by one base. The genes are TRBV7-3 and TRBJ1-1; a possible D gene is TRBD1 (5 bases). The CDR3 is 17 amino acids. CDR1 SGHTA and CDR2 FQGTGA come from the germline V gene. This CDR3 is CASSYGAGQPRNTEALF. The CDR3 region has the DNA TGTGCCAGCAGCTACGGGGCCGGGCAGCCTAGGAACACTGAAGCTCTCTTT.

The rearrangement uses TRBV19 and TRBJ1-1; 7 bases are a match to TRBD1. Germline V gene sequence: CDR1 LNHDA, CDR2 SQIVND (reference sequence). V dropped 7 bases and J dropped 7; count of bases not matched to a gene: 9. The CDR3 is made up of 13 amino acids. The DNA for the CDR3 is TGTGCCAGTATAGGGACAGTTATGGTTGAAGCTTTCTTT. It encodes CASIGTVMVEAFF.

This clonotype was counted many times. This chain connects TRBV7-8 to TRBJ2-5; possibly TRBD2 for D (6 bases). Looked up from germline, CDR1 is SGHVS and CDR2 is FQNEAQ. The CDR3 has 14 residues. The germline V and J ends were trimmed by 1 base and 4 bases, with 10 bases remaining between them. The CDR3 nucleotides read TGTGCCAGCAGCTTAGTCCGGGAGTTAGAGACCCAGTACTTC. Protein product: CASSLVRELETQYF.